This T cell receptor beta chain was profiled in a study of a mutant IDH1 vaccine in newly diagnosed glioma. Overall study results and limits: Of all patients, nearly 95% showed vaccine-induced immune responses.

Repertoires were generated with immunoSEQ multiplex PCR, while TCRdb's copy carries only in-frame clones and drops some. The data hold some 50,000 clones, with 86% observed a single time. Time point of the sample: baseline, week 1 (first vaccination visit). The treatment denotes: pre-vaccination baseline after standard-of-care therapy. Each astrocytoma in the donors was new, WHO grade 3 or 4, IDH1-mutant and ATRX-lost. This CDR3 has 13 residues. The germline V gene encodes CDR1 SGHTA and CDR2 FQGNSA. The V gene lost 5 bases and the J gene lost 2 bases, with 6 bases spanning the gap. This clone was detected only a few times. Its antigen is unknown.

The starting material was PBMCs, obtained from a glioma patient treated with radiotherapy, temozolomide or both. The rearrangement joins TRBV7-2 to TRBJ2-2; no reliable D call. This TCR was sampled from a man aged 35 to 55 with glioma. This CDR3 reads CASSAYNTGELFF. Written as DNA, the CDR3 is TGTGCCAGCAGCGCCTATAACACCGGGGAGCTGTTTTTT.